Listed below are T cell receptor beta chains from one sample, sequenced in a study of early T cells in non-severe SARS-CoV-2 infection. TCRdb analysed the 5' RACE reads with MiXCR anew, one entry per CDR3 protein. This sample has about 63,000 distinct CDR3 sequences, with about an eighth found just once. The sequenced material came from whole blood. The source is an adult who was a healthcare worker with PCR-confirmed SARS-CoV-2 infection or an uninfected control (not recorded which). CDR3s include the opening cysteine and the closing phenylalanine or tryptophan. The order of the fields is D gene, CDR3 length, J gene, V gene, clone size, CDR3 protein, CDR3 DNA. The D gene is left open where the match is weak. Clone size appears in some rows only: once, few, many, or a class for an expanded clone.

D: .
length: 14
J: TRBJ2-5
V: TRBV7-9
size: .
CDR3: CASSPGGGRETQYF
DNA: TGTGCCAGCAGCCCTGGGGGGGGGCGAGAGACCCAGTACTTC

D: .
length: 13
J: TRBJ2-7
V: TRBV7-9
size: many
CDR3: CASSLARLEEQYF
DNA: TGTGCCAGCAGCCTGGCACGATTGGAGGAGCAGTACTTC

D: .
length: 13
J: TRBJ1-6
V: TRBV6-5
size: few
CDR3: CASSFSTGSPLHF
DNA: TGTGCCAGCAGTTTCTCGACCGGATCACCCCTCCACTTT

D: TRBD1
length: 15
J: TRBJ2-1
V: TRBV7-2
size: many
CDR3: CASSPGTGDPNEQFF
DNA: TGTGCCAGCAGCCCTGGGACAGGCGACCCCAATGAGCAGTTCTTC

D: .
length: 13
J: TRBJ1-3
V: TRBV7-7
size: many
CDR3: CASSKKAGNTIYF
DNA: TGTGCTAGCAGTAAGAAGGCGGGAAACACCATATATTTT

D: .
length: 13
J: TRBJ1-3
V: TRBV29-1
size: .
CDR3: CSVQPGSGNTIYF
DNA: TGCAGCGTTCAACCGGGCTCTGGAAACACCATATATTTT

D: .
length: 20
J: TRBJ2-7
V: TRBV21-1
size: few
CDR3: CASSKDPGQGARQDVYEQYF
DNA: TGTGCCAGCAGCAAAGATCCGGGACAGGGGGCGCGACAAGATGTCTACGAGCAGTACTTC

D: TRBD1
length: 16
J: TRBJ1-2
V: TRBV6-1
size: .
CDR3: CASSQSGTGDFYGYTF
DNA: TGTGCCAGCAGTCAGTCCGGGACAGGAGACTTCTATGGCTACACCTTC

D: TRBD1
length: 12
J: TRBJ2-7
V: TRBV10-2
size: many
CDR3: CASSEGQNEQYF
DNA: TGCGCCAGCAGCGAGGGACAGAACGAGCAGTACTTC

D: .
length: 14
J: TRBJ1-1
V: TRBV7-3
size: few
CDR3: CASSLTGLSSEAFF
DNA: TGTGCCAGCAGCTTAACAGGGCTCTCATCTGAAGCTTTCTTT

D: TRBD2
length: 17
J: TRBJ2-2
V: TRBV19
size: many
CDR3: CASSTFRTSSNTGELFF
DNA: TGTGCCAGTAGTACCTTCAGGACTAGTTCGAACACCGGGGAGCTGTTTTTT

D: .
length: 15
J: TRBJ2-3
V: TRBV7-2
size: .
CDR3: CASSPRGLATDTQYF
DNA: TGTGCCAGCAGCCCTCGGGGGCTAGCGACAGATACGCAGTATTTT

D: TRBD2
length: 16
J: TRBJ2-7
V: TRBV6-2/TRBV6-3
size: .
CDR3: CASTYDRRGDLYEQYF
DNA: TGTGCCAGCACTTACGACCGTCGGGGGGACTTGTACGAGCAGTACTTC

D: .
length: 17
J: TRBJ2-3
V: TRBV6-6
size: many
CDR3: CASSYSADPPSTDTQYF
DNA: TGTGCCAGCAGTTACTCGGCAGACCCCCCTAGCACAGATACGCAGTATTTT

D: .
length: 13
J: TRBJ2-1
V: TRBV11-2
size: many
CDR3: CASSSGPYNEQFF
DNA: TGTGCCAGCAGCTCGGGACCTTACAATGAGCAGTTCTTC

D: .
length: 13
J: TRBJ1-2
V: TRBV7-9
size: few
CDR3: CASSPTKGHGYTF
DNA: TGTGCCAGCAGCCCCACGAAGGGGCATGGCTACACCTTC

D: TRBD2
length: 16
J: TRBJ2-3
V: TRBV11-1
size: .
CDR3: CASSLLSGGAGDTQYF
DNA: TGTGCCAGCAGCTTATTGAGCGGGGGGGCCGGGGATACGCAGTATTTT

D: .
length: 14
J: TRBJ1-1
V: TRBV7-9
size: .
CDR3: CASSLVLVGTEAFF
DNA: TGTGCCAGCAGCTTAGTTTTGGTGGGCACTGAAGCTTTCTTT

D: .
length: 16
J: TRBJ1-4
V: TRBV5-1
size: .
CDR3: CASSYRQVATNEKLFF
DNA: TGCGCCAGCAGCTACCGACAGGTTGCAACTAATGAAAAACTGTTTTTT

D: .
length: 12
J: TRBJ2-7
V: TRBV20-1
size: few
CDR3: CSAWNQGHEQYF
DNA: TGCAGTGCATGGAACCAGGGTCACGAGCAGTACTTC

D: .
length: 11
J: TRBJ2-7
V: TRBV5-6
size: few
CDR3: CASSYRAEQYF
DNA: TGTGCCAGCAGTTACAGGGCCGAGCAGTACTTC

D: .
length: 10
J: TRBJ2-1
V: TRBV6-1
size: .
CDR3: CASRGFEQFF
DNA: TGTGCCAGCAGGGGTTTTGAGCAGTTCTTC

D: TRBD1
length: 15
J: TRBJ1-1
V: TRBV7-2
size: many
CDR3: CASSKTGVGVAEAFF
DNA: TGTGCCAGCAGCAAGACAGGGGTAGGTGTAGCTGAAGCTTTCTTT

D: .
length: 15
J: TRBJ2-3
V: TRBV29-1
size: few
CDR3: CSVRVGDVDTDTQYF
DNA: TGCAGCGTTCGAGTGGGGGACGTTGACACAGATACGCAGTATTTT

D: .
length: 14
J: TRBJ1-1
V: TRBV7-2
size: few
CDR3: CASSFFEWNTEAFF
DNA: TGTGCCAGCAGCTTTTTCGAATGGAACACTGAAGCTTTCTTT

D: .
length: 15
J: TRBJ2-1
V: TRBV29-1
size: .
CDR3: CSVGRLSGPYNEQFF
DNA: TGCAGCGTTGGAAGGCTTAGCGGCCCTTACAATGAGCAGTTCTTC

D: .
length: 14
J: TRBJ2-2
V: TRBV6-5
size: few
CDR3: CASSPRMNTGELFF
DNA: TGTGCCAGCAGCCCTCGGATGAACACCGGGGAGCTGTTTTTT

D: .
length: 16
J: TRBJ1-1
V: TRBV10-3
size: many
CDR3: CAILRGSAGGETEAFF
DNA: TGTGCCATCCTCCGGGGGTCCGCCGGCGGGGAGACTGAAGCTTTCTTT

D: .
length: 13
J: TRBJ2-3
V: TRBV24-1
size: many
CDR3: CATSGVSTDTQYF
DNA: TGTGCCACCAGTGGGGTGAGCACAGATACGCAGTATTTT

D: .
length: 16
J: TRBJ2-1
V: TRBV5-1
size: many
CDR3: CASSNRQRSSYNEQFF
DNA: TGCGCCAGCAGCAACCGACAAAGGAGCTCCTACAATGAGCAGTTCTTC

D: .
length: 16
J: TRBJ2-6
V: TRBV15
size: many
CDR3: CATSRGLTSGANVLTF
DNA: TGTGCCACCAGCAGAGGACTGACCTCTGGGGCCAACGTCCTGACTTTC

D: TRBD1
length: 16
J: TRBJ2-7
V: TRBV7-2
size: few
CDR3: CASSPRGVPGGSEQYF
DNA: TGTGCCAGCAGCCCCCGAGGGGTGCCAGGGGGTAGCGAGCAGTACTTC

D: TRBD1
length: 14
J: TRBJ1-5
V: TRBV12-3/TRBV12-4
size: many
CDR3: CASSHRQGAQPQHF
DNA: TGTGCCAGCAGCCACCGACAGGGGGCTCAGCCCCAGCATTTT

D: .
length: 12
J: TRBJ2-7
V: TRBV7-9
size: many
CDR3: CASSLEYPEQYF
DNA: TGTGCCAGCAGCTTAGAGTACCCCGAGCAGTACTTC

D: TRBD2
length: 14
J: TRBJ2-1
V: TRBV6-1
size: many
CDR3: CASSPGGTNNEQFF
DNA: TGTGCCAGCAGTCCGGGGGGAACCAACAATGAGCAGTTCTTC

D: .
length: 14
J: TRBJ2-7
V: TRBV13
size: many
CDR3: CASSLGWAGREQYF
DNA: TGTGCCAGCAGCTTAGGCTGGGCAGGGCGGGAGCAGTACTTC

D: .
length: 15
J: TRBJ1-3
V: TRBV9
size: once
CDR3: CTSSVQGNSGNTIYF
DNA: TGTACCAGCAGCGTACAGGGCAACTCTGGAAACACCATATATTTT

D: TRBD2
length: 15
J: TRBJ2-3
V: TRBV9
size: many
CDR3: CASSVASLAADTQYF
DNA: TGTGCCAGCAGCGTAGCTTCCCTAGCGGCAGATACGCAGTATTTT

D: TRBD2
length: 15
J: TRBJ2-1
V: TRBV4-1
size: few
CDR3: CASSQLADSYNEQFF
DNA: TGCGCCAGCAGCCAACTAGCGGACTCCTACAATGAGCAGTTCTTC

D: .
length: 16
J: TRBJ2-3
V: TRBV9
size: many
CDR3: CASSVVNGGIGDTQYF
DNA: TGTGCCAGCAGCGTAGTCAACGGCGGGATAGGAGATACGCAGTATTTT

D: .
length: 15
J: TRBJ1-5
V: TRBV7-2
size: many
CDR3: CASSFRGSGNQPQHF
DNA: TGTGCCAGCAGCTTTAGGGGGTCGGGGAATCAGCCCCAGCATTTT

D: .
length: 16
J: TRBJ2-2
V: TRBV7-2
size: many
CDR3: CASSPNGGTNTGELFF
DNA: TGTGCCAGCAGCCCTAATGGGGGGACGAACACCGGGGAGCTGTTTTTT

D: TRBD2
length: 17
J: TRBJ2-3
V: TRBV6-6
size: few
CDR3: CASTLPKPSGDADTQYF
DNA: TGTGCCAGCACCCTACCGAAACCTAGCGGGGATGCAGATACGCAGTATTTT

D: .
length: 15
J: TRBJ1-1
V: TRBV7-6
size: few
CDR3: CASSLVGITNTEAFF
DNA: TGTGCCAGCAGCTTAGTTGGCATTACGAACACTGAAGCTTTCTTT

D: .
length: 12
J: TRBJ2-1
V: TRBV6-5
size: many
CDR3: CASSYAGNEQFF
DNA: TGTGCCAGCAGTTACGCAGGGAATGAGCAGTTCTTC

D: .
length: 11
J: TRBJ2-2
V: TRBV11-2
size: .
CDR3: CASRTMGELFF
DNA: TGTGCCAGCAGAACAATGGGGGAGCTGTTTTTT

D: TRBD2
length: 17
J: TRBJ2-3
V: TRBV20-1
size: many
CDR3: CSAGGTSGGLATDTQYF
DNA: TGCAGTGCTGGGGGGACTAGCGGGGGTCTGGCCACAGATACGCAGTATTTT

D: .
length: 13
J: TRBJ1-5
V: TRBV12-3/TRBV12-4
size: .
CDR3: CASSLQVNQPQHF
DNA: TGTGCCAGCAGTTTACAGGTCAATCAGCCCCAGCATTTT

D: TRBD1
length: 16
J: TRBJ1-1
V: TRBV10-1
size: many
CDR3: CASSDGQGPRGTEAFF
DNA: TGCGCCAGCAGTGACGGACAGGGCCCTAGGGGCACTGAAGCTTTCTTT

D: TRBD1
length: 14
J: TRBJ1-1
V: TRBV12-3/TRBV12-4
size: .
CDR3: CASRPGQLNTEAFF
DNA: TGTGCCAGCAGGCCGGGACAGCTGAACACTGAAGCTTTCTTT

D: TRBD1
length: 13
J: TRBJ1-1
V: TRBV12-5
size: many
CDR3: CASAWDRPTEAFF
DNA: TGTGCTAGTGCTTGGGACAGGCCCACTGAAGCTTTCTTT

D: .
length: 11
J: TRBJ2-2
V: TRBV29-1
size: once
CDR3: CSVDVSGELFF
DNA: TGCAGCGTTGATGTATCCGGGGAGCTGTTTTTT

D: TRBD1
length: 15
J: TRBJ1-2
V: TRBV11-2
size: few
CDR3: CASSLESSGTGVYTF
DNA: TGTGCCAGCAGCTTAGAATCCTCCGGGACAGGGGTCTACACCTTC